This TCR beta chain derives from a study of T cells in Graves' hyperthyroidism and ophthalmopathy. Study-wide findings and caveats: The model anticipated ophthalmopathy a median approximately 6.6 months pre-onset. Most thyroid clonotypes expanded above 0.001 appeared in blood too.

CDR1 and CDR2 from the germline V gene are MNHEY and SVGEGT. Trimming removed 0 bases at V and 4 bases at J, with 6 bases between. This CDR3 comprises 13 residues. Investigators excluded patients with uncontrolled infection, other autoimmune disease, pregnancy or lactation. Fresh peripheral blood, about 9.6 ml, yielded the PBMCs. This clonotype has a count of ten or more. No antigen is known for it. Amplification of TCR beta CDR3 regions used RNA as the template. The HTBI primer set was used in a first-round RT-PCR of the TCR CDR3. TCRdb reprocessed the multiplex PCR reads via MiXCR and lists one record per CDR3 protein. This table holds some 460,000 distinct CDR3 sequences, around 14% found once.

The receptor comes from a woman aged 18 to 35 with Graves' hyperthyroidism. The specimen was blood. This chain connects TRBV6-2 or TRBV6-3 to TRBJ1-2; D call uncertain. The CDR3: CASSYSRSYGYTF. In nucleotides, the CDR3 is TGTGCCAGCAGTTACTCCAGGAGCTATGGCTACACCTTC.